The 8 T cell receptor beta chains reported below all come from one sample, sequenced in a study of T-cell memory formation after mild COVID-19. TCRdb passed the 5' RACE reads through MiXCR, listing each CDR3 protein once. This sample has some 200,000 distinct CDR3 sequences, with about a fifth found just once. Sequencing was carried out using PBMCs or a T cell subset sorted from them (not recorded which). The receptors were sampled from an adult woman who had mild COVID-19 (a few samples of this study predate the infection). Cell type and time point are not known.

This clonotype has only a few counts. The CDR3 bases are TGCAGTGCTAGAGATCGGCCAGGCAGCCACGGTCAGCCCCAGCATTTT. Translated: CSARDRPGSHGQPQHF. The V call is TRBV20-1, the J call TRBJ1-5; D is undetermined. Per germline, CDR1 DFQATT and CDR2 SNEGSKA (reference sequence). The CDR3 length is 16 residues. V lost 0 bases to trimming and J lost 6 bases, with 18 bases between them.

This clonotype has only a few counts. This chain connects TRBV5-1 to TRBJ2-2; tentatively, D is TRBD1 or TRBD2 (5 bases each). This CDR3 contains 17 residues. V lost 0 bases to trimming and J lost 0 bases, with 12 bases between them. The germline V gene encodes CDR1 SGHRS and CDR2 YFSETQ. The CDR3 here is CASSLAGLLTNTGELFF. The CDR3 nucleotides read TGCGCCAGCAGCTTGGCGGGGCTCTTGACGAACACCGGGGAGCTGTTTTTT.

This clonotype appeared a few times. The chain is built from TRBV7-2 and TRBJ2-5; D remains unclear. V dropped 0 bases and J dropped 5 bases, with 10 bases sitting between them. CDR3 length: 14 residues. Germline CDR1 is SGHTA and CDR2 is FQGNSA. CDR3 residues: CASSLAISRETQYF. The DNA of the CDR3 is TGTGCCAGCAGCTTAGCGATCTCACGGGAGACCCAGTACTTC.

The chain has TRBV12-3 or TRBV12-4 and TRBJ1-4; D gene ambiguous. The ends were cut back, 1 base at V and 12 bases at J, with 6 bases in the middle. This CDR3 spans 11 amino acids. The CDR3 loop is CASSLGTELFF. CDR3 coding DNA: TGTGCCAGCAGTTTAGGCACCGAACTGTTTTTT.

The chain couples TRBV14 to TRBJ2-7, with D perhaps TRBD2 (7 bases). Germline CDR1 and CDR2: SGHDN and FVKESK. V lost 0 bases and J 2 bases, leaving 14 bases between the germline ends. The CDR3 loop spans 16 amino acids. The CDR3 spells CASSQEPRGGTYEQYF. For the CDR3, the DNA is TGTGCCAGCAGCCAAGAACCCAGGGGAGGGACCTACGAGCAGTACTTC.

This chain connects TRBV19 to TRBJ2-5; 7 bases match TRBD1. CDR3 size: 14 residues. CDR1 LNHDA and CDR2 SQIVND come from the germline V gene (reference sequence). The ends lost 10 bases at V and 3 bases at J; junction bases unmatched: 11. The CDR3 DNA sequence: TGTGCCACCAGCCTTTACGACAGGGAAGAGACCCAGTACTTC. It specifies CATSLYDREETQYF.

The CDR3 nucleotides are TGTGCCAGCAGCCCCGGACAGAGAGTTGAAGCTTTCTTT. Translation gives CASSPGQRVEAFF. The rearrangement joins TRBV14 to TRBJ1-1; perhaps TRBD1 as D (6 bases). V was shortened by 4 bases and J by 7 bases, with 13 bases between the two germline ends. The CDR3 is 13 amino acids. Germline assignment: CDR1 SGHDN and CDR2 FVKESK.

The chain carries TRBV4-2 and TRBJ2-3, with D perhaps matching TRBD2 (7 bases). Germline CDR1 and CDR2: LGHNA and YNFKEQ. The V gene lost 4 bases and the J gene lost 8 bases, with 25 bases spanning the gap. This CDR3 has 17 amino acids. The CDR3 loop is CASSPRGAGDSFGTQYF. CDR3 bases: TGTGCCAGCAGCCCCCGGGGGGCGGGAGATAGTTTTGGTACGCAGTATTTT.